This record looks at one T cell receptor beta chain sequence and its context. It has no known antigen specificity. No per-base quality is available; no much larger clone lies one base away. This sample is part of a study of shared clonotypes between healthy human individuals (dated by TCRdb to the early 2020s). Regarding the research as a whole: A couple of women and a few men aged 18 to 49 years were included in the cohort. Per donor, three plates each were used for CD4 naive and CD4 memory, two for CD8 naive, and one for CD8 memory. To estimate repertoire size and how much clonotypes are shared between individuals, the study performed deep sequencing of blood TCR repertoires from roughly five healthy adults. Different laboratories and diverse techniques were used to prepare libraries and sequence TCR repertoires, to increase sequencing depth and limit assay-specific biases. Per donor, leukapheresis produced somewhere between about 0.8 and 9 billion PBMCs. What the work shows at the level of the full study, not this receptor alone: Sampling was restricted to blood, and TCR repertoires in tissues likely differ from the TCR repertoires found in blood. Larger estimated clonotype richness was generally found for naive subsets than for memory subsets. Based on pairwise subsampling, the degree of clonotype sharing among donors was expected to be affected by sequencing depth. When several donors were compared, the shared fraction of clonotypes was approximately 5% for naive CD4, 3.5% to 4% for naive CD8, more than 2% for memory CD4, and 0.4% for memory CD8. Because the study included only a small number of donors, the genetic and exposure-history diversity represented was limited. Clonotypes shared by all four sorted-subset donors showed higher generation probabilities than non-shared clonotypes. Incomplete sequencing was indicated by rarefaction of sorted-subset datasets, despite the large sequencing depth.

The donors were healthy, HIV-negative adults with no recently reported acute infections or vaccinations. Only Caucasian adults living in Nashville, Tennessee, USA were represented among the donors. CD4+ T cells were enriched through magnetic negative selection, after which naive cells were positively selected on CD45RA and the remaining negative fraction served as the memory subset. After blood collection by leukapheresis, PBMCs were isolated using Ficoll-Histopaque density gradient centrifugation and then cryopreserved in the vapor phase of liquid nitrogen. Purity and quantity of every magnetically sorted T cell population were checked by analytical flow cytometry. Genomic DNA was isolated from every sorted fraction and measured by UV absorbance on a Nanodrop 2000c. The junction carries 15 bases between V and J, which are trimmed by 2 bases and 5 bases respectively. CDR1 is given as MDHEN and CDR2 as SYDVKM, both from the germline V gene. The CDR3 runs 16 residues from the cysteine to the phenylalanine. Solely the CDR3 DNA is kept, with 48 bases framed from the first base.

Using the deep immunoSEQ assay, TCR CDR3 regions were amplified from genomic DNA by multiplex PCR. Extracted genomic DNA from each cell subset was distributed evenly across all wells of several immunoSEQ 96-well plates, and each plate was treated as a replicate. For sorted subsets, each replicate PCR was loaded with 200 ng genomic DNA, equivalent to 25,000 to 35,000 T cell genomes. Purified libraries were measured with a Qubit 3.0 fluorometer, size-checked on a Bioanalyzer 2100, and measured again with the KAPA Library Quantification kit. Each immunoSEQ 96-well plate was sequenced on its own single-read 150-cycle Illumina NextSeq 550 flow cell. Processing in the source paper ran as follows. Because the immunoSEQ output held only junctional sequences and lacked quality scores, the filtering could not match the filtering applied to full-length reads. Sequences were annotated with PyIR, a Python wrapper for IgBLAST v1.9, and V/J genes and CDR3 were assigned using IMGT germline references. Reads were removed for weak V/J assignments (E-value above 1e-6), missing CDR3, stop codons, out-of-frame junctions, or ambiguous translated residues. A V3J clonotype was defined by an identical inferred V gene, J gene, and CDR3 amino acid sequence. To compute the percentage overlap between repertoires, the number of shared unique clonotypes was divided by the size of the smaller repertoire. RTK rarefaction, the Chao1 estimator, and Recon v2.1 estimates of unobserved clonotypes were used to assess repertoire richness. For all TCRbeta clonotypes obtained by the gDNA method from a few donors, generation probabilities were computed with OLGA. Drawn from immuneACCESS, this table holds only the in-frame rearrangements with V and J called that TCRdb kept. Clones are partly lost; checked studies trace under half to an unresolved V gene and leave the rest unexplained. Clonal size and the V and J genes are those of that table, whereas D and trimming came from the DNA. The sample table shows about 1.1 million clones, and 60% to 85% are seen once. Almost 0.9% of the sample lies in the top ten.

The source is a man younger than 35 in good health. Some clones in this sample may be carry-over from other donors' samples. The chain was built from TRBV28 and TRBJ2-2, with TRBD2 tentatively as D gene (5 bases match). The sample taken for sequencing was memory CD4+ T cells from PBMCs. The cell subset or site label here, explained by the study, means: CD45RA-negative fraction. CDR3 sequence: CASSLRGRLGTGELFF. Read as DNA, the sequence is TGTGCCAGCAGTTTAAGAGGGAGATTGGGGACCGGGGAGCTGTTTTTT.